Presented here are 23 T cell receptor beta chains from one specimen sequenced in a study of T cell repertoires in cytomegalovirus infection. TCRdb independently ran MiXCR on the reads; one entry per CDR3 protein. The sample yields about half a million distinct CDR3 sequences, 42% seen once. No antigen is known for these receptors. The specimen was cultured PBMCs, collected from culture after CMV antigen stimulation. These TCRs come from a human donor in good health (CMV status not recorded). Some clones in this sample may be carry-over from other donors' samples.

This clonotype appeared a few times. The chain employs TRBV18 and TRBJ1-1; D is unclear. Trimming left V 2 bases short and J 7 bases short, with 5 bases between. Germline V gene lookup returns CDR1 KGHSH and CDR2 LQKENI. The CDR3 is 11 amino acids. Here the CDR3 reads CASSPGVEAFF. DNA for the CDR3: TGTGCCAGCTCACCAGGGGTTGAAGCTTTCTTT.

The rearrangement uses TRBV11-2 and TRBJ2-7; 10 positions agree with TRBD1. CDR1 SGHAT and CDR2 FQNNGV come from the germline V gene. The junction had 6 bases not matched to a gene; V was cut back by 6 bases and J by 1 base. This CDR3 has 15 amino acids. The CDR3 loop reads CASSQTGGSSYEQYF. The CDR3 region has the DNA TGTGCCAGCAGTCAGACAGGGGGCAGTTCCTACGAGCAGTACTTC.

This clonotype occurred once. The gene calls are TRBV20-1 and TRBJ2-5, with TRBD1 as a possible D gene (6 bases). Trimming cost V 4 bases and J 4 bases, with 7 bases left between them. Germline V gene data show CDR1 as DFQATT and CDR2 as SNEGSKA (reference sequence). The CDR3 covers 11 residues. This CDR3 reads CSAKGGETQYF. The CDR3 coding sequence is TGCAGTGCTAAAGGGGGAGAGACCCAGTACTTC.

The chain uses TRBV2 and TRBJ2-1; 10 bases line up with TRBD2. Germline V gene data show CDR1 as SNHLY and CDR2 as FYNNEI. The ends lost 6 bases at V and 2 bases at J; junction bases unmatched: 10. This CDR3 has 17 amino acids. CDR3 sequence: CASRRLAGALAYNEQFF. CDR3 sequence (DNA): TGTGCCAGCAGGAGGCTAGCGGGGGCCCTCGCCTACAATGAGCAGTTCTTC.

J is TRBJ2-2 and V is TRBV7-6; D remains unclear. The CDR3 has 16 amino acids. Germline loops: CDR1 SGHVS, CDR2 FNYEAQ. The V end lost 1 base, the J end lost 1 base, and 10 bases lay between the germline ends. The CDR3 sequence: CASSLVADLNTGELFF. DNA of the CDR3: TGTGCCAGCAGCTTAGTAGCCGACTTGAACACCGGGGAGCTGTTTTTT. The complete variable domain, with remaining parts taken from reference TRBV7-6 and TRBJ2-2, reads GAGVSQSPRYKVTKRGQDVALRCDPISGHVSLYWYRQALGQGPEFLTYFNYEAQQDKSGLPNDRFSAERPEGSISTLTIQRTEQRDSAMYRCASSLVADLNTGELFFGEGSRLTVL.

This rearrangement joins TRBV6-1 to TRBJ2-7, with D uncertain. CDR1 is MNHNS and CDR2 is SASEGT in the germline V gene. CDR3 size: 13 residues. With 7 bases removed from V and 2 bases from J, the gap between germline ends came to 12 bases. CDR3 protein: CASNSVLTYEQYF. As DNA, the CDR3 is TGTGCCAGCAATTCCGTTCTAACCTACGAGCAGTACTTC.

This clonotype was recorded once. V usage is TRBV7-9 and J usage is TRBJ2-3; D not certain. The V end was cut by 5 bases, the J end by 4 bases, with 13 bases between. The CDR3 length is 14 residues. Germline V gene data show CDR1 as SEHNR and CDR2 as FQNEAQ (reference sequence). The CDR3 DNA sequence: TGTGCCAGCAGCCCGCTTAGTGCAGCAGATACGCAGTATTTT. This encodes CASSPLSAADTQYF. The variable domain in full, completed from reference TRBV7-9 and TRBJ2-3, reads DTGVSQNPRHKITKRGQNVTFRCDPISEHNRLYWYRQTLGQGPEFLTYFQNEAQLEKSRLLSDRFSAERPKGSFSTLEIQRTEQGDSAMYLCASSPLSAADTQYFGPGTRLTVL.

This clonotype was detected a few times. The chain links TRBV6-1 to TRBJ1-1, with a tentative D call TRBD1 (5 bases). The CDR3 runs to 15 residues. Germline CDR1 and CDR2: MNHNS and SASEGT. The V and J ends lost 3 bases and 4 bases respectively, with 15 bases between them. The CDR3 DNA follows: TGTGCCAGCAGTGAGAAGACCCTAGGGGTCACTGAAGCTTTCTTT. Amino acid sequence: CASSEKTLGVTEAFF.

The count of this clonotype is one. The V call is TRBV6-2 or TRBV6-3, the J call TRBJ1-6; no firm D call. V was pared by 3 bases and J by 10 bases, with 13 bases between. The germline V gene encodes CDR1 MNHEY and CDR2 SVGEGT. The length of the CDR3 is 14 residues. The CDR3 DNA reads as TGTGCCAGCAGTTATTGGGCGTACGGATCACCCCTCCACTTT. Protein sequence: CASSYWAYGSPLHF.

The chain combines TRBV12-3 or TRBV12-4 with TRBJ1-2, with 9 bases lining up with TRBD1. The CDR3 is made up of 15 amino acids. The V and J ends lost 6 bases and 1 base, in that order; junction bases with no gene match: 6. CDR3 amino acids: CASRVRDRVNYGYTF. CDR3 DNA: TGTGCCAGCAGAGTCAGGGACAGGGTTAACTATGGCTACACCTTC.

This clonotype was seen a few times. V is TRBV18 and J is TRBJ2-7, with TRBD2 matching 9 bases. This CDR3 region has 16 residues. The germline gives CDR1 KGHSH, CDR2 LQKENI. The V and J ends lost 3 bases and 6 bases, in that order; junction bases with no gene match: 12. DNA of the CDR3: TGTGCCAGCTCACCCTTGGCGGGAGGGCGTCCGTCCGAGCAGTACTTC. Protein: CASSPLAGGRPSEQYF.

The chain couples TRBV7-8 to TRBJ2-3, with 11 bases that match TRBD2. Germline CDR1 reads SGHVS; CDR2 reads FQNEAQ. The CDR3 is made up of 16 amino acids. V was pared by 5 bases and J by 4 bases, with 8 bases of the junction left unmatched. In DNA form, the CDR3 reads TGTGCCAGCAGCCCTCTAGCGGGAGGTGGGGCAGATACGCAGTATTTT. Translated, it gives CASSPLAGGGADTQYF. The complete variable domain, with remaining parts taken from reference TRBV7-8 and TRBJ2-3, reads GAGVSQSPRYKVAKRGQDVALRCDPISGHVSLFWYQQALGQGPEFLTYFQNEAQLDKSGLPSDRFFAERPEGSVSTLKIQRTQQEDSAVYLCASSPLAGGGADTQYFGPGTRLTVL.

As for this clonotype: The junction and the germline gene differ at one end; a read error may be behind it. Written as DNA, the CDR3 is TGTGCCAGCAGCATAGCCCGGGGGTCGGAGACCCAGTACTTC. Its translation is CASSIARGSETQYF. The chain joins TRBV7-2 to TRBJ2-5, with D possibly being TRBD2 (6 bases). CDR3 length equals 14 residues. CDR1 is SGHTA and CDR2 is FQGNSA in the germline V gene.

J is TRBJ2-2 and V is TRBV12-3 or TRBV12-4; D gene ambiguous. V gave up 1 base and J gave up 6 bases, with 9 bases separating them. CDR3 length: 14 amino acids. CDR3 sequence (DNA): TGTGCCAGCAGTTTAGGTTTGGCTCCCGGGGAGCTGTTTTTT. This translates into CASSLGLAPGELFF.

The chain links TRBV19 to TRBJ2-7; 8 nucleotides agree with TRBD1. The CDR3 loop spans 14 amino acids. V lost 3 bases to trimming and J lost 6 bases; unmatched junction nucleotides: 7. Germline CDR1 LNHDA, CDR2 SQIVND (reference sequence). DNA for the CDR3: TGTGCCAGTAGTATCGGGACAGGAAGCCTCGAGCAGTACTTC. It is translated as CASSIGTGSLEQYF.

This sequence joins TRBV29-1 and TRBJ2-7, with no clear D. The CDR3 runs to 12 residues. Trimming shortened V by 2 bases and J by 6 bases, and 11 bases separated the two germline ends. The germline gives CDR1 SQVTM, CDR2 ANQGSEA. The CDR3, as DNA: TGCAGCGTTGAAACAGTCCTCCGCGAGCAGTACTTC. This encodes CSVETVLREQYF.

The CDR3 DNA reads TGTGCCAGCAGTCCCAGGGTAGCGGGAGGGCTTACAGATACGCAGTATTTT. Translating it yields CASSPRVAGGLTDTQYF. This chain connects TRBV6-5 to TRBJ2-3; 11 bases agree with TRBD2. J was trimmed by 3 bases and V by 5 bases; bases with no gene match: 10. The germline CDR1 and CDR2 sequences are MNHEY and SVGAGI. The CDR3 runs to 17 residues.

The rearrangement joins TRBV28 to TRBJ1-3, with no clear D. Germline CDR1 reads MDHEN; CDR2 reads SYDVKM. With 5 bases removed from V and 3 bases from J, the gap between germline ends came to 17 bases. The CDR3 spans 16 residues. The CDR3 bases are TGTGCCAGCAGTCCAGCATCCGGGAGAGGTGGAAACACCATATATTTT. It is translated as CASSPASGRGGNTIYF. Complete variable domain (other parts from reference TRBV28 and TRBJ1-3): DVKVTQSSRYLVKRTGEKVFLECVQDMDHENMFWYRQDPGLGLRLIYFSYDVKMKEKGDIPEGYSVSREKKERFSLILESASTNQTSMYLCASSPASGRGGNTIYFGEGSWLTVV.

This clonotype was counted between two and nine times. The chain has TRBV15 and TRBJ2-4; a weak D match, TRBD2 (6 bases). Germline V lookup: CDR1 LNHNV, CDR2 YYDKDF (reference sequence). CDR3 length: 15 residues. V lost 1 base to trimming and J lost 7 bases, with 14 bases between them. Here the CDR3 reads CATSRAGEGWNIQYF. Here the CDR3 DNA reads TGTGCCACCAGCAGAGCGGGAGAGGGATGGAACATTCAGTACTTC.

This chain links TRBV6-9 with TRBJ2-1, with 7 bases matching TRBD1. The J segment lost 4 bases and the V segment lost 2 bases, leaving 2 bases of the junction unmatched. Germline V gene sequence: CDR1 MNHGY, CDR2 SVAAGI. CDR3 size: 14 residues. The CDR3 sequence: CASSYEGAYNEQFF. The CDR3 DNA follows: TGTGCCAGCAGTTATGAGGGGGCTTACAATGAGCAGTTCTTC.

This clonotype was counted between two and nine times. The gene calls are TRBV2 and TRBJ1-4; D perhaps matches TRBD1 (5 bases). Germline CDR1 and CDR2: SNHLY and FYNNEI. V was pared by 5 bases and J by 0 bases, with 19 bases between. The CDR3 has 18 residues. The CDR3 reads CASSLSIRDRATNEKLFF. CDR3 sequence (DNA): TGTGCCAGCAGTTTAAGTATTCGGGACCGCGCAACTAATGAAAAACTGTTTTTT.

V and J are TRBV11-2 and TRBJ2-1; the match to TRBD2 covers 9 bases. The ends lost 6 bases at V and 4 bases at J; junction bases unmatched: 13. Germline CDR1 and CDR2: SGHAT and FQNNGV. The CDR3 is made up of 17 amino acids. The CDR3 reads CASRLSSGTSLYNEQFF. The CDR3, as DNA: TGTGCCAGCAGACTAAGTTCCGGGACTAGCCTTTACAATGAGCAGTTCTTC.

V gene TRBV7-2 combines with J gene TRBJ1-5; no clear D gene. Germline V gene lookup returns CDR1 SGHTA and CDR2 FQGNSA. The length of the CDR3 is 15 residues. The V end lost 5 bases, the J end lost 3 bases, and 14 bases lay between the germline ends. In DNA form, the CDR3 reads TGTGCCAGCAGCCGGATCCGGGGTATCAATCAGCCCCAGCATTTT. It translates to CASSRIRGINQPQHF. Using reference TRBV7-2 and TRBJ1-5 for the parts outside the CDR3, the full variable domain is GAGVSQSPSNKVTEKGKDVELRCDPISGHTALYWYRQSLGQGLEFLIYFQGNSAPDKSGLPSDRFSAERTGGSVSTLTIQRTQQEDSAVYLCASSRIRGINQPQHFGDGTRLSIL.